This T cell receptor beta chain appears in the sequencing data of a study of CD8+ T cells in alopecia areata. Concerning this clone: No antigen is known for it.

General study results and limits: Sequencing of scalp samples also captures resident alphabeta T cells of normal skin. Sharing of TCRs across patients appeared less clear than in mice, possibly for HLA-related reasons.

Separation by sorting yielded CD4+ and CD8+ T cells from PBMCs. Extraction of RNA preceded its reverse transcription into cDNA, which served as the sequencing template. Some clones are missing from TCRdb's copy, which holds only in-frame ones; the method was immunoSEQ multiplex PCR. The table includes some 180,000 clones, roughly three fifths detected once. Sequences were obtained from CD8+ T cells sorted from blood. The receptor was derived from a human donor in good health.

The CDR3 bases are TGTGCCAGCAGTCAAGGACAGTTGAACACCGGGGAGCTGTTTTTT. Its translation: CASSQGQLNTGELFF. The chain has TRBV27 and TRBJ2-2, with a possible D match to TRBD1 (6 bases). This CDR3 has 15 amino acids. Germline CDR1 MNHEY, CDR2 SMNVEV (reference sequence). V was shortened by 5 bases and J by 1 base, with 11 bases between the two germline ends.